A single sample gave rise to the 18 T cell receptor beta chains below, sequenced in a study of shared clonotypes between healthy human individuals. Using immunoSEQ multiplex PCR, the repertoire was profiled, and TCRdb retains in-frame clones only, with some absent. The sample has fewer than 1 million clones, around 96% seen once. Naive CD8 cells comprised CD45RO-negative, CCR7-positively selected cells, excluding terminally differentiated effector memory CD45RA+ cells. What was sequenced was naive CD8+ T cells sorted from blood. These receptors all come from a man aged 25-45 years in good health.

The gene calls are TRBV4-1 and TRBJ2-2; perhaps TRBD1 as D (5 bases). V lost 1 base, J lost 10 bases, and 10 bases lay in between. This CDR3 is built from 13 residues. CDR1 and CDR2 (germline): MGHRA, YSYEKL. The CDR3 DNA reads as TGCGCCAGCAGCCAAGCCCTGGGGCCGGAGCTGTTTTTT. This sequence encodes CASSQALGPELFF.

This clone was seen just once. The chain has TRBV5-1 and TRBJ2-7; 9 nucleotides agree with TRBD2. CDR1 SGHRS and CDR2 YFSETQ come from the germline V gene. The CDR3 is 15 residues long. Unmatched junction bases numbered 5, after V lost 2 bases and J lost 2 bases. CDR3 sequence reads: CASSLTSGSTYEQYF. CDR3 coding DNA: TGCGCCAGCAGCTTAACTAGCGGGTCTACCTACGAGCAGTACTTC.

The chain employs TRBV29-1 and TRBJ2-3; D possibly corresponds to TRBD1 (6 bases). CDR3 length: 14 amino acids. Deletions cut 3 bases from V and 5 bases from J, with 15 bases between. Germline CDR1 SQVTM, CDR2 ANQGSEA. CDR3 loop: CSVDMTGVGDTQYF. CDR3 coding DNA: TGCAGCGTTGATATGACAGGTGTAGGAGATACGCAGTATTTT.

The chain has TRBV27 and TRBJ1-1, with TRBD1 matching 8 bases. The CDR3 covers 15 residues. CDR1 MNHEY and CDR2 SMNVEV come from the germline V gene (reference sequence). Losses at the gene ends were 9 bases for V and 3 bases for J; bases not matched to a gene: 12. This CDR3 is CASLGQGVWDTEAFF. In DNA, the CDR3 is TGTGCCAGTCTTGGACAGGGTGTTTGGGACACTGAAGCTTTCTTT.

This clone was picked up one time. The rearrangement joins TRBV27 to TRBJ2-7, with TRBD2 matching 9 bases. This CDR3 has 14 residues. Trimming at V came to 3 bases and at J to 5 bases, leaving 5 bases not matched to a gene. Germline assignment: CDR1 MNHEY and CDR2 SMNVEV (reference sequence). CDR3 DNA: TGTGCCAGCAGTTTCGGCGGGAGGGTGAACGAGCAGTACTTC. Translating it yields CASSFGGRVNEQYF.

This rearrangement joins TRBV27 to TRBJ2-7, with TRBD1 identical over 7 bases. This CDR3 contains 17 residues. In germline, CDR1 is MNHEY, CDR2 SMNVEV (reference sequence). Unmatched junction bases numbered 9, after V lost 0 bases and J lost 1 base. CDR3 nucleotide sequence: TGTGCCAGCAGTTTATCGATTCACAGGGGCGTTTCCTACGAGCAGTACTTC. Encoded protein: CASSLSIHRGVSYEQYF.

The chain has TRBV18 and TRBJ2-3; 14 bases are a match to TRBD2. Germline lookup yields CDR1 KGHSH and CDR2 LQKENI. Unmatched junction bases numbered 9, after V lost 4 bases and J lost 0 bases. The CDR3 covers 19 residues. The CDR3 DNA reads TGTGCCAGCTCACGACTGTCCGGGACTAGCGGGGGAAGCACAGATACGCAGTATTTT. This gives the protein CASSRLSGTSGGSTDTQYF.

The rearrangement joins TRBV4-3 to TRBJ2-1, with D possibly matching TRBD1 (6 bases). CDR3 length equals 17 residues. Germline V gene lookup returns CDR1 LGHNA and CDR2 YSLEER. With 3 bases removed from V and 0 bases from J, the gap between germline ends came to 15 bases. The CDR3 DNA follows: TGCGCCAGCAGCCAGGAAAGGGACATTAGCTCCTACAATGAGCAGTTCTTC. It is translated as CASSQERDISSYNEQFF.

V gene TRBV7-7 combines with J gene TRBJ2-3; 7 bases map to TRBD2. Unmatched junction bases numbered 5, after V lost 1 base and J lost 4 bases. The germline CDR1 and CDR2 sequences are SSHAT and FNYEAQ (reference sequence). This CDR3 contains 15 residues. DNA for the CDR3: TGTGCCAGCAGCTTAGTGGGCGGGAGCGCAGATACGCAGTATTTT. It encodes CASSLVGGSADTQYF.

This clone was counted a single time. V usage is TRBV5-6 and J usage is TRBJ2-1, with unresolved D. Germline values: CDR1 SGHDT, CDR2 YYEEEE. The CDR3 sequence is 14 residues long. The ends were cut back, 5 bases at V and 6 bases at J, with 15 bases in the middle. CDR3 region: CASSPLARFNEQFF. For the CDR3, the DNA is TGTGCCAGCAGTCCACTCGCTAGGTTCAATGAGCAGTTCTTC.

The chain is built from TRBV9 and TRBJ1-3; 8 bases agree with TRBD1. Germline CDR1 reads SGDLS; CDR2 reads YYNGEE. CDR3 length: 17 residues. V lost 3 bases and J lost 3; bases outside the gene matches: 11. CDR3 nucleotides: TGTGCCAGCAGCGCCGATCGGGACAGGCTTTTTGGAAACACCATATATTTT. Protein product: CASSADRDRLFGNTIYF.

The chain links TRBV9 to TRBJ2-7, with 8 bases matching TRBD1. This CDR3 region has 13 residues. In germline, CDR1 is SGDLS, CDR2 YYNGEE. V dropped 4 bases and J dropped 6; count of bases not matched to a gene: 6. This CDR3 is CASSPRDRLEQYF. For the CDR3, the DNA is TGTGCCAGCAGCCCTAGGGACAGGCTCGAGCAGTACTTC.

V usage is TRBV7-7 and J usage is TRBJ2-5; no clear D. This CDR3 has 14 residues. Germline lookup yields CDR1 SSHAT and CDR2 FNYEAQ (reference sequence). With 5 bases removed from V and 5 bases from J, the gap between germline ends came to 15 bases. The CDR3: CASSRSRIRETQYF. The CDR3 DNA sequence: TGTGCCAGCAGCCGGTCACGGATCCGGGAGACCCAGTACTTC.

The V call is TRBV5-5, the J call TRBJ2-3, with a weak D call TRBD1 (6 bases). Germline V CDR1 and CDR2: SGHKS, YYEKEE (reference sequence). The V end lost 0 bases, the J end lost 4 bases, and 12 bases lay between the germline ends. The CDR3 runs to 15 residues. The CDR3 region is CASSLGQGSSDTQYF. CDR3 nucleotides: TGTGCCAGCAGCTTGGGGCAGGGGTCTTCAGATACGCAGTATTTT.

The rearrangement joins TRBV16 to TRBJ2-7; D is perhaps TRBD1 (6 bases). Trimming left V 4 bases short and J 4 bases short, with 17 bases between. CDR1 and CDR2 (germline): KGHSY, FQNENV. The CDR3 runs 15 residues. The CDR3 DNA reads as TGTGCCAGCAGCCCCCCGGCAGGGGTGGTGTACGAGCAGTACTTC. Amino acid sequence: CASSPPAGVVYEQYF.

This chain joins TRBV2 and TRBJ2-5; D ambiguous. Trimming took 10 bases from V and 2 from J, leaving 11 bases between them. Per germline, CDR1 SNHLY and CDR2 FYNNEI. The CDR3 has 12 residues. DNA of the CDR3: TGTGCCACCCCTCTTAGGCAAGAGACCCAGTACTTC. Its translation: CATPLRQETQYF.

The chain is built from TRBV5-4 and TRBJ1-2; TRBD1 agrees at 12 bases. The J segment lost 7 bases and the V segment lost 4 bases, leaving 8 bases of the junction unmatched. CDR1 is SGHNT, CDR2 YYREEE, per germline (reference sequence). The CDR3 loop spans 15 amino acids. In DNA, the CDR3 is TGTGCCAGCAGCGATACCGGGACAGGGGGCGCTGGCTACACCTTC. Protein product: CASSDTGTGGAGYTF.

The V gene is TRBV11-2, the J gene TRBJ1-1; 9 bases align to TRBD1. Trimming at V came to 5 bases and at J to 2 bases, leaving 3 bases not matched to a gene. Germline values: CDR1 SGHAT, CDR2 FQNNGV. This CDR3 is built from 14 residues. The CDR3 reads CASSMDRGNTEAFF. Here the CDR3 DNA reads TGTGCCAGCAGCATGGACAGGGGTAACACTGAAGCTTTCTTT. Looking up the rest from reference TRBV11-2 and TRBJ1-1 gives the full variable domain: EAGVAQSPRYKIIEKRQSVAFWCNPISGHATLYWYQQILGQGPKLLIQFQNNGVVDDSQLPKDRFSAERLKGVDSTLKIQPAKLEDSAVYLCASSMDRGNTEAFFGQGTRLTVV.